Listed here are 27 T cell receptor beta chains from one sample, sequenced in a study of T cell repertoires in cytomegalovirus infection. These receptors are not linked to any known antigen. TCRdb re-derived calls from the reads in MiXCR, one entry per CDR3 protein. The table records more than 110,000 distinct CDR3 sequences, around 30% of them present only once. Material: CD8+ T cells from cultured PBMCs, obtained from culture after CMV antigen stimulation. The receptors derive from a human donor in good health (CMV status not recorded). Some clones in this sample may be carry-over from other donors' samples.

The rearrangement joins TRBV12-3 or TRBV12-4 to TRBJ1-5; the D gene is possibly TRBD1 (5 bases). This CDR3 has 15 amino acids. V was pared by 6 bases and J by 7 bases, with 19 bases between. The CDR3: CASSAVWGTGQPQHF. The CDR3, as DNA: TGTGCCAGCAGCGCGGTCTGGGGGACGGGGCAGCCCCAGCATTTT.

The rearrangement joins TRBV6-2 or TRBV6-3 to TRBJ2-5; TRBD2 might be the D (5 bases). The germline CDR1 and CDR2 sequences are MNHEY and SVGEGT. CDR3 length: 13 residues. V lost 5 bases and J 5 bases, leaving 12 bases between the germline ends. CDR3 DNA sequence: TGTGCCAGCAGTCCTTGGACTTCTGAGACCCAGTACTTC. Translating gives CASSPWTSETQYF.

This clonotype occurred a few times. The V gene is TRBV2, the J gene TRBJ1-5; the match to TRBD1 covers 7 bases. Losses at the gene ends were 8 bases for V and 3 bases for J; bases not matched to a gene: 7. This CDR3 is built from 14 residues. Germline assignment: CDR1 SNHLY and CDR2 FYNNEI. In DNA form, the CDR3 reads TGTGCCAGCCAGGGCAGGGGGAACAATCAGCCCCAGCATTTT. Protein: CASQGRGNNQPQHF.

This clonotype was observed a few times. The chain uses TRBV28 and TRBJ2-7; D unresolved. The CDR3 is 15 residues long. Trimming shortened V by 3 bases and J by 7 bases, and 19 bases separated the two germline ends. Germline CDR1 and CDR2: MDHEN and SYDVKM. The CDR3 protein is CASSFGPGPPGEQYF. CDR3 nucleotide sequence: TGTGCCAGCAGTTTTGGGCCTGGACCCCCTGGGGAGCAGTACTTC.

This clonotype is a singleton in its sample. This sequence joins TRBV11-2 and TRBJ2-1, with D unresolved. The ends were cut back, 1 base at V and 0 bases at J, with 7 bases in the middle. CDR1 is SGHAT and CDR2 is FQNNGV in the germline V gene. The CDR3 runs to 15 residues. CDR3 sequence: CASSLAQSSYNEQFF. The CDR3 DNA reads as TGTGCCAGCAGCTTAGCTCAGAGCTCCTACAATGAGCAGTTCTTC.

This clonotype was counted many times. The chain uses TRBV12-3 or TRBV12-4 and TRBJ1-3, with 8 bases identical to TRBD1. The length of the CDR3 is 14 residues. The ends lost 7 bases at V and 1 base at J; junction bases unmatched: 3. CDR3 in DNA: TGTGCCAGCACCCAGGGGGCTTCTGGAAACACCATATATTTT. Encoded protein: CASTQGASGNTIYF.

The gene calls are TRBV4-1 and TRBJ2-7, with 10 bases lining up with TRBD1. The CDR3 is 15 residues long. After removal of 2 bases from V and 3 bases from J, the junction contained 4 bases not matched to a gene. Germline V CDR1 and CDR2: MGHRA, YSYEKL. CDR3 nucleotides: TGCGCCAGCAGCCAAAGGACAGGGGGATTCTACGAGCAGTACTTC. This translates into CASSQRTGGFYEQYF.

This clonotype has ten or more counts. J is TRBJ1-6 and V is TRBV6-6, with D unclear. This CDR3 has 17 residues. V lost 7 bases and J 0 bases, leaving 16 bases between the germline ends. The germline gives CDR1 MNHNY, CDR2 SVGAGI (reference sequence). Written as DNA, the CDR3 is TGTGCCAGCATCGGCGGGGTAACTAGCTCCTATAATTCACCCCTCCACTTT. Translation gives CASIGGVTSSYNSPLHF.

The genes are TRBV27 and TRBJ2-5, with D unclear. V was clipped by 6 bases and J by 1 base, with 21 bases between them. The CDR3 is 17 residues long. The germline CDR1 and CDR2 sequences are MNHEY and SMNVEV (reference sequence). The CDR3: CASRNPKGSRGQETQYF. In nucleotides, the CDR3 is TGTGCCAGCAGAAACCCCAAGGGAAGCCGCGGCCAAGAGACCCAGTACTTC.

V usage is TRBV25-1 and J usage is TRBJ2-5; 9 bases agree with TRBD1. Germline trimming cut 4 bases from V and 8 bases from J; bases unmatched to any gene: 14. The CDR3 runs 16 residues. The germline gives CDR1 MGHDK, CDR2 SYGVNS. The CDR3: CASSAGTGRNALTQYF. The CDR3 coding sequence is TGTGCCAGCAGTGCAGGGACAGGGAGGAACGCTCTTACCCAGTACTTC.

This clonotype was seen more than once but under ten times. The gene calls are TRBV20-1 and TRBJ2-7; D possibly corresponds to TRBD2 (7 bases). V lost 0 bases, J lost 3 bases, and 15 bases lay in between. Per germline, CDR1 DFQATT and CDR2 SNEGSKA (reference sequence). The CDR3 loop spans 15 amino acids. CDR3 residues: CSAREGRDTYYEQYF. The CDR3 bases are TGCAGTGCTAGAGAAGGGAGGGACACCTACTACGAGCAGTACTTC.

The chain joins TRBV6-5 to TRBJ2-5, with no clear D. The CDR3 is made up of 14 amino acids. Germline loops: CDR1 MNHEY, CDR2 SVGAGI. Trimming took off 6 bases at V and 7 bases at J, with 18 bases between the two ends. The CDR3 spells CASSPLASEGTQYF. CDR3 bases: TGTGCCAGCAGCCCCTTGGCGAGCGAAGGGACCCAGTACTTC.

This clonotype was recorded a few times. The chain is built from TRBV6-6 and TRBJ1-2, with D possibly matching TRBD1 (5 bases). Germline CDR1 and CDR2: MNHNY and SVGAGI (reference sequence). This CDR3 is built from 12 residues. Trimming took off 6 bases at V and 4 bases at J, with 9 bases between the two ends. CDR3: CASRAGSYGYTF. Here the CDR3 DNA reads TGTGCCAGCAGGGCAGGGTCCTATGGCTACACCTTC.

This clonotype turned up a few times. The chain has TRBV6-1 and TRBJ2-3; no definite D call. The germline V and J ends were trimmed by 8 bases and 1 base, with 10 bases remaining between them. Germline V gene lookup returns CDR1 MNHNS and CDR2 SASEGT. The CDR3 is made up of 13 amino acids. DNA for the CDR3: TGTGCCAGCGACACCATCCGCACAGATACGCAGTATTTT. This sequence encodes CASDTIRTDTQYF.

The chain couples TRBV7-2 to TRBJ2-7, with 10 positions matching TRBD2. V trimming: 5 bases; J trimming: 0 bases; junction bases outside the gene matches: 4. The germline V gene encodes CDR1 SGHTA and CDR2 FQGNSA. The CDR3 is made up of 15 amino acids. In DNA, the CDR3 is TGTGCCAGCAGCCTTAGCGGGGGGAGCTCCTACGAGCAGTACTTC. Protein sequence: CASSLSGGSSYEQYF.

The rearrangement joins TRBV28 to TRBJ2-1, with TRBD1 matching 9 bases. The CDR3 runs to 14 residues. Germline CDR1 is MDHEN and CDR2 is SYDVKM. Unmatched junction bases numbered 10, after V lost 7 bases and J lost 9 bases. The CDR3 region is CASIRTGELGEQFF. The CDR3 DNA reads as TGTGCCAGCATAAGGACAGGGGAGCTCGGTGAGCAGTTCTTC.

This clonotype was picked up a small number of times. This sequence joins TRBV2 and TRBJ2-7; D gene uncertain. The CDR3 is 14 residues long. Deletions cut 5 bases from V and 5 bases from J, with 16 bases between. In germline, CDR1 is SNHLY, CDR2 FYNNEI. The CDR3 region has the DNA TGTGCCAGCAGTACTGGATCCGGCGGAAACGAGCAGTACTTC. This codes for CASSTGSGGNEQYF. Looking up the rest from reference TRBV2 and TRBJ2-7 gives the full variable domain: EPEVTQTPSHQVTQMGQEVILRCVPISNHLYFYWYRQILGQKVEFLVSFYNNEISEKSEIFDDQFSVERPDGSNFTLKIRSTKLEDSAMYFCASSTGSGGNEQYFGPGTRLTVT.

V is TRBV7-6 and J is TRBJ1-2, with 8 bases lining up with TRBD1. The CDR3 runs 15 residues. V lost 5 bases, J lost 2 bases, and 7 bases stayed unmatched. Germline assignment: CDR1 SGHVS and CDR2 FNYEAQ. Here the CDR3 reads CASSLGTGPNYGYTF. Here the CDR3 DNA reads TGTGCCAGCAGCCTCGGGACAGGCCCAAACTATGGCTACACCTTC. The entire variable domain, with the rest obtained from reference TRBV7-6 and TRBJ1-2, is as follows: GAGVSQSPRYKVTKRGQDVALRCDPISGHVSLYWYRQALGQGPEFLTYFNYEAQQDKSGLPNDRFSAERPEGSISTLTIQRTEQRDSAMYRCASSLGTGPNYGYTFGSGTRLTVV.

Concerning this clonotype itself: A junction end diverges from the germline sequence, so it may reflect a read error. This rearrangement joins TRBV4-2 to TRBJ2-2, with a possible D match to TRBD2 (5 bases). Germline assignment: CDR1 LGHNA and CDR2 YNFKEQ. This CDR3 contains 15 residues. The CDR3 DNA reads as TGTGCCAGCAGCCAAGATAGCTCGAACACCGGGGAGCGGTTTTTT. It yields the protein CASSQDSSNTGERFF.

A note on this clonotype: Germline and junction disagree at one end, which may indicate a read error. The rearrangement joins TRBV7-8 to TRBJ2-3; TRBD1 agrees at 7 bases. The germline V gene has CDR1 SGHVS and CDR2 FQNEAQ. The length of the CDR3 is 17 residues. As DNA, the CDR3 is TGTGCCAGCAGCTCCAAACTTACAGGGGCTATCACAGATACGAAGTATTTT. It encodes CASSSKLTGAITDTKYF.

This chain links TRBV2 with TRBJ1-1, with D maybe TRBD1 (5 bases). The CDR3 loop spans 15 amino acids. V shed 5 bases and J shed 2 bases, with 15 bases lying between them. Per germline, CDR1 SNHLY and CDR2 FYNNEI. CDR3 DNA: TGTGCCAGCAGTTCAACTCCAGGGTTCAACACTGAAGCTTTCTTT. Its translation is CASSSTPGFNTEAFF.

The chain has TRBV7-3 and TRBJ1-2, with a possible D match to TRBD1 (5 bases). Germline V gives CDR1 SGHTA, CDR2 FQGTGA. The V end lost 11 bases, the J end lost 2 bases, and 12 bases lay between the germline ends. This CDR3 spans 12 amino acids. Written as DNA, the CDR3 is TGTGCCGAGGGGCACCTGAACTATGGCTACACCTTC. It yields the protein CAEGHLNYGYTF. The full variable domain, completed using reference TRBV7-3 and TRBJ1-2, is GAGVSQTPSNKVTEKGKYVELRCDPISGHTALYWYRQSLGQGPEFLIYFQGTGAADDSGLPNDRFFAVRPEGSVSTLKIQRTERGDSAVYLCAEGHLNYGYTFGSGTRLTVV.

The chain recombines TRBV5-1 with TRBJ2-1; no firm D call. Germline-derived CDR1 and CDR2 are SGHRS and YFSETQ. V gave up 0 bases and J gave up 0 bases, with 10 bases separating them. The CDR3 is 16 residues long. CDR3: CASSLGGKASYNEQFF. CDR3 nucleotide sequence: TGCGCCAGCAGCTTGGGAGGTAAGGCCTCCTACAATGAGCAGTTCTTC.

The chain employs TRBV10-3 and TRBJ2-3; 11 positions match TRBD1. Unmatched junction bases numbered 13, after V lost 3 bases and J lost 5 bases. In germline, CDR1 is ENHRY, CDR2 SYGVKD. This CDR3 has 18 amino acids. The CDR3 sequence: CAISDPTPDRGLKDTQYF. For the CDR3, the DNA is TGTGCCATCAGTGACCCCACTCCGGACAGGGGGCTTAAAGATACGCAGTATTTT.

This clonotype has ten or more counts. The chain has TRBV7-2 and TRBJ1-6, with a weak D call TRBD1 (5 bases). The CDR3 is 18 amino acids. CDR1 and CDR2 (germline): SGHTA, FQGNSA. Trimming removed 3 bases from V and 4 bases from J, with 19 bases in between. CDR3 DNA: TGTGCCAGCAGCTTCACGCGGGGGAGAGAAGCGTATAATTCACCCCTCCACTTT. As protein: CASSFTRGREAYNSPLHF.

The rearrangement joins TRBV4-2 to TRBJ2-1; D remains ambiguous. From germline, CDR1 is LGHNA and CDR2 YNFKEQ. The length of the CDR3 is 14 residues. V lost 3 bases and J 3 bases, leaving 9 bases between the germline ends. CDR3: CASSQADGYNEQFF. The CDR3 DNA follows: TGTGCCAGCAGCCAGGCGGACGGCTACAATGAGCAGTTCTTC.

There are a few counts of this clonotype. This sequence joins TRBV27 and TRBJ2-7; TRBD1 might be the D (6 bases). This CDR3 contains 14 residues. V was clipped by 0 bases and J by 6 bases, with 12 bases between them. Germline loops: CDR1 MNHEY, CDR2 SMNVEV (reference sequence). Written as DNA, the CDR3 is TGTGCCAGCAGTTTATCACAGACAGGTCTCGAGCAGTACTTC. It encodes CASSLSQTGLEQYF.